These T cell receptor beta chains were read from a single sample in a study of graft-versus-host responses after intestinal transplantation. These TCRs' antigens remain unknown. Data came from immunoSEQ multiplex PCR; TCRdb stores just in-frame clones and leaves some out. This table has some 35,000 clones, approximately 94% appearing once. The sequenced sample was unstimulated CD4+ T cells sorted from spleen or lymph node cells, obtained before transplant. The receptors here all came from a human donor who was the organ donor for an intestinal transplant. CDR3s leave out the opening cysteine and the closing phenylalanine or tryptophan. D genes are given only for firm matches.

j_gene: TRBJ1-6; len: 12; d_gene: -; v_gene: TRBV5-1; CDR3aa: ASSIRDNNSPLH
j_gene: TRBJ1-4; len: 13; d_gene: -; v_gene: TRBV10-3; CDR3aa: AISESEGVNEKLF
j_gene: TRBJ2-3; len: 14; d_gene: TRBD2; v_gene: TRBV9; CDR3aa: ASSVGGGAWTDTQY
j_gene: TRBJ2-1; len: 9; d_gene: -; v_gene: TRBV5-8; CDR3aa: ASSDWMQGF
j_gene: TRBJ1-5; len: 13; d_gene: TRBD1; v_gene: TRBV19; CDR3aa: ASTATGVIDGPQH
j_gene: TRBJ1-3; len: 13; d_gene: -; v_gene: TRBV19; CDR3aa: ASTLGASSGNTIY
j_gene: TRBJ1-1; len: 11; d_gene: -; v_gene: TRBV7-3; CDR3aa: ASSVQVNTEAF
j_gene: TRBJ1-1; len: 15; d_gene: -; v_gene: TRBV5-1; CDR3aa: ASSLVDRWDLNTEAF
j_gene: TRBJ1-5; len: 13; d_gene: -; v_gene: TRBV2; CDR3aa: ASRTPGGKGQPQH
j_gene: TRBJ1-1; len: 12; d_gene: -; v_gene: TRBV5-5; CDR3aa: ASSLGWGNTEAF
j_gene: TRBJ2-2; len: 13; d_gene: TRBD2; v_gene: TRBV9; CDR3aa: ASSGLADDTGELF
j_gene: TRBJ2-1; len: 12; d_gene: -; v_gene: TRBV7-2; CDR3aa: ASSLARPSDEQF
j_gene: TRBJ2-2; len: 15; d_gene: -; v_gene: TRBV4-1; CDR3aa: ASSQDFRLGNTGELF
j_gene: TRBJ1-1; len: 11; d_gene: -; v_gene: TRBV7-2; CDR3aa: ASSLGMRTEAF
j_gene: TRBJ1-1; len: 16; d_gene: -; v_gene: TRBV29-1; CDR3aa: SVEVEQSRFRVNTEAF
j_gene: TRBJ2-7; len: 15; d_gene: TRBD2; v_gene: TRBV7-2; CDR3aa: ASSLVGTSGGFLEQY
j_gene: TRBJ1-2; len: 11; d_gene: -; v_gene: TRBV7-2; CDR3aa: ASSLGGQGGYT
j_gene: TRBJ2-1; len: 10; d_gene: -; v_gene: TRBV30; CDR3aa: AWSVSYNEQF
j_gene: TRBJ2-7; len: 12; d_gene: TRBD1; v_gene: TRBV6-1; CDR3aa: ASSGGQSYYEQY
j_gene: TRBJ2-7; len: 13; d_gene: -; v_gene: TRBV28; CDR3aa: ASSFPGQSSYEQY
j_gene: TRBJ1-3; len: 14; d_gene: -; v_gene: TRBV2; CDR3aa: ASSVVGFYSGNTIY
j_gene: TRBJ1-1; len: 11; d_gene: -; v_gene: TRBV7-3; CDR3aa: ASSWGPNTEAF
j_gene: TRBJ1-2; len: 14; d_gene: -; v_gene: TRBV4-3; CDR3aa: ASSQGGSRGVYGYT
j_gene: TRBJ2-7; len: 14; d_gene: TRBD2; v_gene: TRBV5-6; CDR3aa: ASSFGTSGAGGGQY
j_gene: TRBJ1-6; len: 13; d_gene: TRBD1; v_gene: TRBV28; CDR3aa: ASRLQGARDSPLH
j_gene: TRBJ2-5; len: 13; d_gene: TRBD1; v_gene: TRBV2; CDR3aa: ASRHKTGLKETQY
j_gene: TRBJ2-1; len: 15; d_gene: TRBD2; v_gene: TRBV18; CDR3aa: ASSPPTGGPHYNEQF
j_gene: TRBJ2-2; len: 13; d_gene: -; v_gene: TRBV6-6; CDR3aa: ASSYRTAQTGELF
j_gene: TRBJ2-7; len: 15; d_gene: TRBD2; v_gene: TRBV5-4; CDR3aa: ASSLIAGDSSSYEQY
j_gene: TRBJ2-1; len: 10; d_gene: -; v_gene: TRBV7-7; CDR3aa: ASSSGNNEQF
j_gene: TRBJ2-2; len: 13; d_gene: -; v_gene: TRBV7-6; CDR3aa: ASGRVPGGPGELF
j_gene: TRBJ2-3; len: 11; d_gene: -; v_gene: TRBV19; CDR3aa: ASSGQTPDTQY
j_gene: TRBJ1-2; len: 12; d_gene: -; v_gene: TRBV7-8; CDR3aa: ASSLDGGAGGYT
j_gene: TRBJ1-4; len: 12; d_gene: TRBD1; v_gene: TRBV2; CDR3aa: ASSGDRTGEKLF
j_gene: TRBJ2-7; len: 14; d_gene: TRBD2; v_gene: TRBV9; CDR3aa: ASSVGVSGGESEQY
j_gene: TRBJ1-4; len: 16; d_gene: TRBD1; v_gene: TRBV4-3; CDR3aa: ASSPRGTGGVTNEKLF
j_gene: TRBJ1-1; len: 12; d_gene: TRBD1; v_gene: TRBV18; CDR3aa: ASSPLDRGTEAF
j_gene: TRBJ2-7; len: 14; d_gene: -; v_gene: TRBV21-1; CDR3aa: ASSKGNLGAFYEQY
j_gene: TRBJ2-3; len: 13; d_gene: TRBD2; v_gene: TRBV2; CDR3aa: ASRRSGGAVDTQY
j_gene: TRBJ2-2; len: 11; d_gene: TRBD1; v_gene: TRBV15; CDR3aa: ATSRTGNGELF
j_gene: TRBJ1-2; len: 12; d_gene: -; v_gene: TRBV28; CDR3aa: ASSLGGRGYGYT
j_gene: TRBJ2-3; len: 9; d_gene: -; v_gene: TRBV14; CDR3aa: ASSRTDTQY